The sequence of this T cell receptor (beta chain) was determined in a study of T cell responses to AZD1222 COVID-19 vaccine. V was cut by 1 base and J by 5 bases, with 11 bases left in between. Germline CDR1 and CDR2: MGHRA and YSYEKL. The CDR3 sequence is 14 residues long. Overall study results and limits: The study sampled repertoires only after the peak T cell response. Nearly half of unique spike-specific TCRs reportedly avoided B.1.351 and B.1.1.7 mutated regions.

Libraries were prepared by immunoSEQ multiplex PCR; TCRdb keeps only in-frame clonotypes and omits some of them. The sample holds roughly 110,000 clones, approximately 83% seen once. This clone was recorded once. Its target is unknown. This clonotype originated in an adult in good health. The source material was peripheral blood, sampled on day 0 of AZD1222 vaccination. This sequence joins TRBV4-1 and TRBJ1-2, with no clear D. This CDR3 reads CASSQAVAGYGYTF. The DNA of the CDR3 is TGCGCCAGCAGCCAAGCCGTTGCGGGATATGGCTACACCTTC.